This record covers a single T cell receptor (beta chain). The data were produced by immunoSEQ multiplex PCR, yet TCRdb's version contains in-frame clones alone and is incomplete. The table lists approximately 180,000 clones, about 80% of them singletons, with approximately 4.7% in the top ten. V was pared by 7 bases and J by 2 bases, with 13 bases between. Germline V gene lookup returns CDR1 SEHNR and CDR2 FQNEAQ (reference sequence). CDR3 length: 14 residues. These data come from a study of blood T cell repertoires in COVID-19. Study-level background: The cDNA or gDNA used as material had been derived from T cells, B-cell-depleted T cells, or PBMCs.

The chain combines TRBV7-9 with TRBJ2-3; D may be TRBD2 (6 bases). Sequenced material: PBMCs or T cells enriched from blood (not recorded which). This TCR was recovered from a woman aged 55-69 years with acute COVID-19. The CDR3 DNA follows: TGTGCCAGCAATCAGGGCGGGAACACAGATACGCAGTATTTT. It codes for CASNQGGNTDTQYF.